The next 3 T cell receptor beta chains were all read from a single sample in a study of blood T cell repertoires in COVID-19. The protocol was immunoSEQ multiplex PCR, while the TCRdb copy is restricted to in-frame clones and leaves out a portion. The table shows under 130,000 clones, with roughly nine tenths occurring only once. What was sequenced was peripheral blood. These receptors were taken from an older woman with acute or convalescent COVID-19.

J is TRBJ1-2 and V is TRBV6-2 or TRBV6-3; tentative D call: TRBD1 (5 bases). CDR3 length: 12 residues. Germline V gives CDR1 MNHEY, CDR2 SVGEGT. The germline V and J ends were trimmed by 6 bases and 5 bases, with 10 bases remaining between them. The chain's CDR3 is CASSLQEYGYTF. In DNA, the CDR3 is TGTGCCAGCAGCCTACAGGAGTATGGCTACACCTTC.

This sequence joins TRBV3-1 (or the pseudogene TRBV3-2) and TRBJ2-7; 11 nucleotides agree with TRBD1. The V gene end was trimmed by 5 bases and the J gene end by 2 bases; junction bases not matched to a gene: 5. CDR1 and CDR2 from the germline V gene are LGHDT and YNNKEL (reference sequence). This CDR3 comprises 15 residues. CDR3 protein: CASSSGQGGTYEQYF. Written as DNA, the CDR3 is TGTGCCAGCAGCTCGGGACAGGGGGGAACCTACGAGCAGTACTTC.

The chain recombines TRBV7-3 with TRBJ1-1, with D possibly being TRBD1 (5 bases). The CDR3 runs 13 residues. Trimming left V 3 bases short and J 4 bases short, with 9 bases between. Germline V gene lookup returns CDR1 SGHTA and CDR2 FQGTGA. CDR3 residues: CASSLGGSTEAFF. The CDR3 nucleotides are TGTGCCAGCAGCTTGGGGGGGTCCACTGAAGCTTTCTTT. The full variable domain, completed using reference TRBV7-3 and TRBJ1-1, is GAGVSQTPSNKVTEKGKYVELRCDPISGHTALYWYRQSLGQGPEFLIYFQGTGAADDSGLPNDRFFAVRPEGSVSTLKIQRTERGDSAVYLCASSLGGSTEAFFGQGTRLTVV.